Listed here is a single T cell receptor beta chain. This entry belongs to a study of blood T cell repertoires in COVID-19. Looking at the study overall: T cells, B-cell-depleted T cells, or PBMCs supplied cDNA or gDNA.

This CDR3 region has 15 residues. Germline values: CDR1 SGHDT, CDR2 YYEEEE. The V segment lost 4 bases and the J segment 3 bases; nucleotides outside the gene matches: 8. Original processing notes: Amplified reference gene primers provided the basis for estimating nucleated cell counts. Repertoires were generated with immunoSEQ multiplex PCR, while TCRdb's copy carries only in-frame clones and drops some. The DNA was the basis for D and trimming; V, J and clone size are from that table. The sample includes under 400,000 clones, over 85% of them seen just once. Seattle cases were enrolled at active infection and followed longitudinally.

The sequence came from a woman in her sixties with COVID-19, enrolled during active disease. Sample: peripheral blood. The chain couples TRBV5-6 to TRBJ1-2, with TRBD1 matching over 8 bases. CDR3: CASSSIQGEYYGYTF. The CDR3 DNA reads TGTGCCAGCAGCAGCATACAGGGGGAATACTATGGCTACACCTTC.